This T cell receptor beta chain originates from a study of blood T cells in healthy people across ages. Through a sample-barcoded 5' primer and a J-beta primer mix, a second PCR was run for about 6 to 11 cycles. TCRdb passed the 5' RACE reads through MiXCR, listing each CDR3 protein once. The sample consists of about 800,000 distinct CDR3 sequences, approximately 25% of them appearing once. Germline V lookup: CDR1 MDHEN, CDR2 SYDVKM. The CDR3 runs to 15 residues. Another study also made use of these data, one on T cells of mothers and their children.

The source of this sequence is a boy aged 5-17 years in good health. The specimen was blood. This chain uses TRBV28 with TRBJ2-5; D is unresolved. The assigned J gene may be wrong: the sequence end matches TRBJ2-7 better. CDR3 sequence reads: CASRKQGSPGYEQYF. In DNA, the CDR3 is TGTGCCAGCAGGAAACAAGGGTCCCCGGGCTACGAGCAGTACTTC.